Detailed here is one T cell receptor beta chain. What it binds is unknown. It may be a read error: a sequence one base away is much more abundant. The data were obtained in a study of tumor and adjacent non-tumor tissue in lung cancer. General study findings and limits: Significantly higher TCR diversity was found in tumor than normal lung. Shorter survival was associated with higher TCR diversity in tumors. Tumor repertoires had a smaller top 100 clone share than normal lung.

TCRbeta libraries were built with three rounds of nested PCR, modified from ARM-PCR. From the multiplex PCR reads, TCRdb called clonotypes with MiXCR, one entry per CDR3 protein. Of tens of thousands of distinct CDR3 sequences in the sample, 72% were seen once. RNA was extracted from bulk tissue without any cell sorting. Newly diagnosed lung cancer patients had thoracic surgery in China, August–late 2014, without prior chemotherapy. Trimming took off 7 bases at V and 1 base at J, with 13 bases between the two ends. From germline, CDR1 is DFQATT and CDR2 SNEGSKA (reference sequence). The CDR3 covers 13 residues.

The receptor was isolated from a woman in her 40s with non-small cell lung cancer. Sequencing used lung tumor tissue. The chain has TRBV20-1 and TRBJ2-5; weak D call: TRBD1 (6 bases). The CDR3 bases are TGCAGTGTTAGGGGGAAGTCCCAAGAGACCCAGTACTTC. It translates to CSVRGKSQETQYF.